This TCR beta chain appears in the sequencing data of a study of cytomegalovirus exposure and HLA in healthy donors (TCRdb year 2017). In terms of the full investigation: According to a later analysis, the roughly 130 validation repertoires were produced on the same platform as the 700 or so repertoires of the first cohort. The study aimed to test whether signatures of past pathogen exposure could be identified by cataloging public T cell receptors. Besides the first cohort of around 700 subjects, a separate validation cohort made up of about 120 different subjects was used. High-throughput TCR immunosequencing, statistical association of individual TCRs with disease status, and machine learning were combined to predict cytomegalovirus infection status. Summary of the overall study and its limitations: The study gave a list of some 150 TCR beta chains associated with cytomegalovirus. A few of the identified cytomegalovirus-associated TCR beta chains were confirmed in vitro to be specific for cytomegalovirus antigens. Across donors, most TCR sequences were observed very rarely, whereas some public TCRs were present in many individuals. A later analysis found that TCRs clustered in the first cohort also tended to co-occur in the roughly 120 validation repertoires, with 90% to 95% of cluster scores above 0. The authors suggested that the approach could potentially be extended to other disease states and immunological phenotypes. A later analysis had no HLA typing for the validation cohort, so co-occurrence there was scored across all 130 or so repertoires. The classifier was reported to diagnose cytomegalovirus status with high specificity and sensitivity in both the original cohort and the validation cohort.

CDR1 and CDR2, per the germline V gene, are MNHNS and SASEGT. Its CDR3 holds 16 amino acids, cysteine through phenylalanine. Only the CDR3 portion is preserved as DNA: 48 bases, with reading frame beginning at the first base. The trim is 4 bases for V and 1 base for J, with a gap of 16 bases between the germline ends. Of note for this clone: What antigen it recognizes has not been identified. No base qualities exist here, and no much larger clone lies one base off it.

Separate from the approximately 700-subject first cohort, the validation cohort of 95 to 150 subjects was the group to which the donors belonged. The library was obtained by the immunoSEQ multiplex PCR assay. Per the authors' processing: To diagnose cytomegalovirus status from the catalog of TCR beta chain sequences, a statistical classification framework was built. Not all clones reach the TCRdb copy of this immuneACCESS table, which keeps in-frame sequences only. Checked studies attribute under half of the gap to unresolved V genes and leave the rest unexplained. V, J and clone size are those of that table, while D and trimming were read from the DNA. A total of about 130,000 clones appear in this sample, 70% to 85% of them only once. The ten largest clones take up about 32% of the sample.

This chain joins TRBV6-1 to TRBJ1-2; TRBD1 is perhaps the D gene, given 5 matching bases. Sequencing used PBMCs. This TCR derives from a man under 40 in good health and CMV-seropositive. The CDR3 corresponds to CASSVWHRGGNYGYTF. The DNA sequence is given as TGTGCCAGCAGTGTGTGGCATCGGGGGGGTAACTATGGCTACACCTTC.